This record concerns one TCR beta chain sequence. This clone's antigen is unknown. No base quality values were provided; no much bigger clone lies one nucleotide off. The germline V gene (reference sequence) provides CDR1 SGHAT and CDR2 FQDESV. Its CDR3 holds 18 amino acids, cysteine through phenylalanine. Just CDR3 DNA is preserved here, 54 bases in frame from base 1. V is pruned by 1 base and J by 4 bases, leaving 12 bases of the junction without a gene match. Only healthy Caucasian donors were included. The twin cohort comprised three pairs of female monozygotic twins, all aged about 18 to 29 years. CD4+ and CD8+ T cell populations were isolated with positive isolation kits from Invitrogen. These data originate in a study of identical twins (dated by TCRdb to the mid-2010s). In terms of the full investigation: The study deep-sequenced TCR alpha and beta repertoires from monozygotic twins, unrelated adults of various ages and cord blood to test whether fetal clonotypes persist. To rule out contamination, the twin experiments were replicated at different times with different library preparation protocols.

Libraries were built with 5' RACE. The instrument was an Illumina HiSeq 2000. Template switching added a universal primer binding site, and the final cDNA carried a unique molecular identifier that allowed TCR cDNA molecules to be counted accurately. Specific primers in the conserved constant-segment region were used to synthesize first-strand cDNA for the TCR alpha and beta chains. To control for contamination, each cDNA library was double barcoded with a SMART-Mk sample barcode plus Illumina barcodes. Two successive PCR steps introduced TruSeq adapter sequences along with Illumina sample barcodes. TCR alpha and beta cDNA libraries were sequenced on the Illumina HiSeq platform with custom primers. For the original study's pipeline: Unique molecular identifiers were extracted from raw reads with MiGEC, and CDR3 positions were determined with MiXCR. For each individual, recombination models were inferred using an EM algorithm with the repgenHMM and IGoR tools. The tcR package in R was used for shared clonotype analysis, with sharing normalized by the product of cloneset sizes. Out-of-frame nonproductive sequences were analyzed to study raw recombination free of thymic and clonal selection effects. TCRdb handled the public reads itself, with Q25 trimming in fastp and clone calling in MiXCR, and kept productive beta chains. Rows are unified per CDR3 protein, each entry keeping the most common DNA and genes. The V and J calls follow TCRdb's processing rather than the paper's. The sample records over 200,000 distinct CDR3 sequences, approximately 7.1% of which are singletons. Clones ranked in the top ten supply roughly 15% of the sample.

The research as a whole found: Fewer insertions were carried by abundant cord blood beta clonotypes, a similar but weaker trend appeared in young adult naive repertoires, and no such trend appeared in memory repertoires. Because the same donors could not be followed over many years, the conclusions depended on cross-sectional statistical analysis. Excess twin sharing in beta out-of-frame sequences was weaker because fewer shared sequences lowered the signal-to-noise ratio. Compared with coincidental sharing between unrelated individuals, an excess of low generation-probability sequences was observed among out-of-frame TCR alpha sequences shared between twins. In monozygotic twins, recombination models systematically underestimated out-of-frame TCR alpha sharing, but the models matched the sharing seen between unrelated individuals. Invariant T cells such as MAIT and iNKT could partly confound zero-insertion analyses, although diverse VJ usage argued against such confounding for most clonotypes.

These same data were also listed under a study on T cells expressing NK-cell markers. From the second report: TCR beta-chain repertoires were profiled in sorted CD3+CD56+NKG2C+, CD3+CD56+NKG2C- and CD3+CD56-NKG2C+ T-cell subsets from about 8 donors. Among the eight sequenced donors, only one was HCMV-seronegative, while the other seven were HCMV-seropositive. In several experiments an anti-gammadeltaTCR antibody was added to restrict sorting to alphabetaTCR-expressing T cells. In over five donors, the dominant CD3+CD56+NKG2C+ clonotypes were among the top 10 CD8+ clonotypes and accounted for roughly 1.0-8% of CD8+ T cells. Those dominant clonotypes were again the most abundant among CD3+CD56-NKG2C+ cells in four donors, at about 28.3-65%. It remained unclear whether the expanded NKG2C-expressing T cell clones were specific for HCMV antigens. All eight donors whose samples were sequenced were randomly selected healthy volunteers, three of them men and five women. A commercial ELISA kit detecting HCMV-specific IgG in serum was used to determine HCMV serostatus. MIGEC handled demultiplexing of the reads and grouping by UMI, while MiTCR was used to assemble and quantify clonotypes. Only TCR cDNA sequences supported by at least two reads were kept to exclude erroneous sequences. The tcR package was used for downstream repertoire analysis, and clonotypes were matched across fractions by CDR3 nucleotide sequence plus V segment. VDJmatch was used to annotate antigen specificity against VDJdb, with one amino acid substitution allowed in CDR3.

This chain is built from TRBV11-1 and TRBJ2-1; the junction holds 8 bases that match TRBD2. This receptor was obtained from a young woman in good health. Sequenced input: CD8+ T cells sorted from blood. CDR3 sequence: CASSLERESGGRYNEQFF. The DNA reads TGTGCCAGCAGCTTAGAAAGGGAGAGCGGGGGACGATACAATGAGCAGTTCTTC.